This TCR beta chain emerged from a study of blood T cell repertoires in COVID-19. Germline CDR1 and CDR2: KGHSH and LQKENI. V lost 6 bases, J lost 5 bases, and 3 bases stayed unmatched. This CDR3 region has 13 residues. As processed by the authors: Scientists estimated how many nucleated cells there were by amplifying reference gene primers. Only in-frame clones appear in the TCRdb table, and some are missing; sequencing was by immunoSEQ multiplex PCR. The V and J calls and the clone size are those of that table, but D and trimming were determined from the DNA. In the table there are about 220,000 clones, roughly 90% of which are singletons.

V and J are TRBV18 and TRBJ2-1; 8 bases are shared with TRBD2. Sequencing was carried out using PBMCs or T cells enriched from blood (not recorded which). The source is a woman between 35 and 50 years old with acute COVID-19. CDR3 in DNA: TGTGCCAGCTCGTTGACTAGCGACAATGAGCAGTTCTTC. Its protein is CASSLTSDNEQFF. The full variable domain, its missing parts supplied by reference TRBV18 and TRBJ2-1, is NAGVMQNPRHLVRRRGQEARLRCSPMKGHSHVYWYRQLPEEGLKFMVYLQKENIIDESGMPKERFSAEFPKEGPSILRIQQVVRGDSAAYFCASSLTSDNEQFFGPGTRLTVL.